This T cell receptor beta chain is from a study of human T cells and chemical hapten exposure. For the study at large: Mainly, slight library volume differences in the pool made TCR yields vary.

TCRdb re-derived calls from the RACE reads in MiXCR, one entry per CDR3 protein. Seen here are roughly 190,000 distinct CDR3 sequences, 20% to 25% observed once, and the top ten hold roughly 6.7%. The germline gives CDR1 MNHEY, CDR2 SVGAGI. The CDR3 has 13 residues. V lost 2 bases and J 4 bases, leaving 9 bases between the germline ends. Time point noted: patch test 1, 2 weeks after DPC sensitization. The treatment denotes: therapeutic diphenylcyclopropenone sensitization with weekly scalp DPC. Total RNA extraction was carried out from unfractionated whole blood. This clonotype originated in a woman aged 45-65 years with alopecia areata. Some clones in this sample may be carry-over from other donors' samples. The chain carries TRBV6-5 and TRBJ2-7; D gene ambiguous. The source was whole blood, collected in connection with sensitization to the hapten diphenylcyclopropenone (DPC). CDR3 bases: TGTGCCAGCAGTTACGGCCCCCTTTACGAGCAGTACTTC. It specifies CASSYGPLYEQYF.